This T cell receptor beta chain was retrieved from a study of beta chain features in type 1 diabetes (dated by TCRdb to between 2018 and 2020). The study in broad terms: No differences in mean age, gender distribution, total cell number or subset yield were found between patients and healthy donors. Across all samples, fewer than 110,000,000 sorted cells were examined, and cell number per subset correlated strongly with RNA yield. In the study, TCRB repertoires of sorted circulating CD4+ T cell subsets from recently diagnosed type 1 diabetes patients were compared with those of matched healthy donors. Whereas all 30 or so donors provided naive and central memory subsets, regulatory and stem cell-like memory subsets were isolated from just 8 patients and roughly eight healthy donors. Here is what the overall study found, with its caveats: Fewer insertions and more nucleotide deletions at VDJ recombination sites were observed in patients with type 1 diabetes, implying thymic rearrangement abnormalities. A moderate but significant shortening of TCRB CDR3 length was observed in type 1 diabetes patients in all four CD4+ subsets. Because the HLA sub-analyses included only small numbers of individuals, any influence of HLA type on TCRB rearrangement was left unresolved. Because cDNA was sequenced instead of genomic DNA, activated cells with high expression could be over-represented, although the groups did not differ in activation or CD3 levels. Shorter templates might have been favored by PCR, but patient and control samples were amplified and corrected together, so both groups would have been affected equally by any skew. The naive, central memory and regulatory TCRB repertoires appeared to resemble one another more closely among patients than among healthy donors.

From each donor, a single peripheral blood sample of approximately 110 mL on average was drawn into heparinised tubes. Naive, central memory, regulatory and stem cell-like memory CD4+ T cells were sorted on a BD FACSAria II using a panel including CD45RO, CCR7, CD25, CD127, CD95 and CD27. All sorted populations exceeded 95% purity. PBMCs were separated immediately by Lymphoprep density gradient centrifugation and were stained directly, without being cultured. Samples were stained and sorted in pairs, with one healthy donor and one patient per experiment, so that batch effects were minimized. The CDR3 goes from the cysteine to the phenylalanine over 16 residues. Left in the record is the CDR3 DNA by itself, 48 bases read in frame from the first base. V lost 0 bases and J lost 5 bases; the stretch between them is 13 bases long. The germline V gene sets CDR1 to LGHNT and CDR2 to FRNRAP. In its sample, this clone was seen a few times. There is no known antigen for this receptor. Qualities for individual bases were not recorded, and no much larger clone is one base off.

All of the isolated RNA was reverse transcribed with the High Capacity cDNA Reverse Transcription Kit, so expressed TCRB transcripts were sequenced. Deep immunoSEQ sequencing was performed on naive, central memory and regulatory T cell samples, with an average of roughly 3.6 million total reads per sample. After sorted cells were lysed in RLT buffer, RNA was extracted with DNase-treated RNeasy Micro or Mini kits, with the choice depending on cell number. To prevent cross-contamination, every cell subset was processed on its own, while patient and healthy donor samples were processed together. The immunoSEQ multiplex PCR was used to amplify TCRB sequences from cDNA, yielding 87-bp fragments that span the CDR3 region. Sequencing of the amplicons was performed on the Illumina HiSeq platform. Regarding the original processing steps: PCR bias was corrected computationally using synthetic template baselines, and reads within Hamming distance 2 were collapsed, with unmergeable singletons discarded. By aligning reads against IMGT, V, D and J genes, CDR3 length, and insertions or deletions at six rearrangement sites were assigned. Clonotype counts were normalized to sorted cell number within each subset before computing true diversity and Gini coefficients with the tcR R package. The overlap coefficient, calculated on TCRB nucleotide sequences, was used to measure repertoire sharing. Out-of-frame TCRB sequences from naive cells were analyzed as a proxy for the pre-selection repertoire. TCRdb provides this immuneACCESS table in a form limited to in-frame rearrangements. Some clones are lacking; in checked studies, under half of them reflect an unresolved V gene, and why the rest are absent is not known. V, J and clone size were drawn from that table, and D and trimming were deduced from the DNA. The table for this sample lists under 800,000 clones; around 16% of them were counted only once. In total, the top ten clones hold approximately 0.087% of the sample.

The clonotype comes from a man between 18 and 35 years old in good health. The V gene is TRBV12-5 and the J gene is TRBJ2-2, with the D gene tentatively TRBD1 or TRBD2, based on 5 matching bases in each. The source material was naive CD4+ T cells from blood. This specimen's cell subset or site label, interpreted: true naive CD4+ T cells. The DNA reads as follows: TGTGCTAGTGGTTTGGTACTGGGCAGGGAGACCGGGGAGCTGTTTTTT. This translates into CASGLVLGRETGELFF.